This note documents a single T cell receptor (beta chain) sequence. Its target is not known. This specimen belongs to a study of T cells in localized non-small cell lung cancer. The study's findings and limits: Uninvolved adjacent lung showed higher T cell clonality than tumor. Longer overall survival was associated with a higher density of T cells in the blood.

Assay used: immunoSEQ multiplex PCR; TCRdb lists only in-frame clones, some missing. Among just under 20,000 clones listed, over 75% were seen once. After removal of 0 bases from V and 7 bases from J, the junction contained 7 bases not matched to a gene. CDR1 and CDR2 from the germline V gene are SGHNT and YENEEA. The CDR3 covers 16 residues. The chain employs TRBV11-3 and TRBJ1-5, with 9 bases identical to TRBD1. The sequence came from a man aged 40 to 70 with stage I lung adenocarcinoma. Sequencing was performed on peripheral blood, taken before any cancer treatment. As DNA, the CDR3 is TGTGCCAGCAGCTTAGAGGTTGGACAGGGGAACCAGCCCCAGCATTTT. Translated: CASSLEVGQGNQPQHF.